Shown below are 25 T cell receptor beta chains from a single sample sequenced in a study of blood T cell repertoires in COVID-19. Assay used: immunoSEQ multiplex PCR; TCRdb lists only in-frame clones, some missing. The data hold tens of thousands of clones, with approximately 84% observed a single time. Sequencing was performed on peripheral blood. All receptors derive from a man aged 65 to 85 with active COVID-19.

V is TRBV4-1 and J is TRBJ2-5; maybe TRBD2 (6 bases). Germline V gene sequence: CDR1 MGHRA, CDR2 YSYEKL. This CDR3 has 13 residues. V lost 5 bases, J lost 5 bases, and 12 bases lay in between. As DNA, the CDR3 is TGCGCCAGCAGCGGGGGACTGGCGGAGACCCAGTACTTC. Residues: CASSGGLAETQYF.

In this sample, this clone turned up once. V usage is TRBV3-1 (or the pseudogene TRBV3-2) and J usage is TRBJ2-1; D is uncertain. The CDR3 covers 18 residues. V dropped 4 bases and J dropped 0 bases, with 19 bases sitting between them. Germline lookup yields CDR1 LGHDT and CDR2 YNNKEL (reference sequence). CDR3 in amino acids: CASSPPTVAVSSYNEQFF. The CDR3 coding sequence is TGTGCCAGCAGCCCCCCCACTGTGGCGGTCAGCTCCTACAATGAGCAGTTCTTC.

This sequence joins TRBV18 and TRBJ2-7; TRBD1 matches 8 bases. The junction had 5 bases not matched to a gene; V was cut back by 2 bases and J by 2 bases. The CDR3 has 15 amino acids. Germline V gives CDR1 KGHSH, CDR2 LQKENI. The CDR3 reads CASSPGQGPTYEQYF. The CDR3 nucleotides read TGTGCCAGCTCACCAGGACAGGGACCTACCTACGAGCAGTACTTC.

CDR3 sequence: CASSLSGGAYNEQFF. For the CDR3, the DNA is TGCGCCAGCAGCCTCTCCGGCGGGGCTTACAATGAGCAGTTCTTC. The rearrangement uses TRBV5-1 and TRBJ2-1, with D possibly matching TRBD2 (6 bases). Per germline, CDR1 SGHRS and CDR2 YFSETQ. The V end was cut by 4 bases, the J end by 4 bases, with 15 bases between. This CDR3 is 15 amino acids long.

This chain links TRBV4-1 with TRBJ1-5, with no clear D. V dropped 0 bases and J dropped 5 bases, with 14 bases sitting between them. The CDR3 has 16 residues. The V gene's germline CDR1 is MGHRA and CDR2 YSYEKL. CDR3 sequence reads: CASSQDRVVGYQPQHF. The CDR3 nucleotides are TGCGCCAGCAGCCAAGACCGGGTGGTAGGCTATCAGCCCCAGCATTTT.

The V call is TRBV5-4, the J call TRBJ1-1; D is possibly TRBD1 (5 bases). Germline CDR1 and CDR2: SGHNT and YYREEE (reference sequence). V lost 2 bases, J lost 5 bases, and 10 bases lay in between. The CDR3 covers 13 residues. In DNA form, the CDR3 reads TGTGCCAGCAGCTTTTCGGGGGGTACTGAAGCTTTCTTT. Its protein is CASSFSGGTEAFF. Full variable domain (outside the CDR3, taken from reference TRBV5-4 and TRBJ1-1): ETGVTQSPTHLIKTRGQQVTLRCSSQSGHNTVSWYQQALGQGPQFIFQYYREEENGRGNFPPRFSGLQFPNYSSELNVNALELDDSALYLCASSFSGGTEAFFGQGTRLTVV.

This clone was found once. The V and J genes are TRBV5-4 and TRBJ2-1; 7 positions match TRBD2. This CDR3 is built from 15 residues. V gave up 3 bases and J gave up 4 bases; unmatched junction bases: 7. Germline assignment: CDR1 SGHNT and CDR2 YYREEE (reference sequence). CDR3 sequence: CASSYPGLQYNEQFF. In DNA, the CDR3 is TGTGCCAGCAGCTACCCGGGACTACAATACAATGAGCAGTTCTTC.

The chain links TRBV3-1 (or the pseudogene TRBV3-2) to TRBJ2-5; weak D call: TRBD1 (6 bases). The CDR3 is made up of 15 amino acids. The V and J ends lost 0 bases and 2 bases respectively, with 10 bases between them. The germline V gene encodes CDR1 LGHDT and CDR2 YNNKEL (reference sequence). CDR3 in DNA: TGTGCCAGCAGCCAAGATAGTACAGGGCAAGAGACCCAGTACTTC. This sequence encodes CASSQDSTGQETQYF.

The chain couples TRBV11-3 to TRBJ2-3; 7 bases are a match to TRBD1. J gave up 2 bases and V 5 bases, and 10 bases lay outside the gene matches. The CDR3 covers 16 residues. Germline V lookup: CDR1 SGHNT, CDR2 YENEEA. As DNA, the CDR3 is TGTGCCAGCAGCCCTAGGACAGGCGCTACCACAGATACGCAGTATTTT. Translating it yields CASSPRTGATTDTQYF. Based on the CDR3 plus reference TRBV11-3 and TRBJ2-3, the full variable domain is EAGVVQSPRYKIIEKKQPVAFWCNPISGHNTLYWYLQNLGQGPELLIRYENEEAVDDSQLPKDRFSAERLKGVDSTLKIQPAELGDSAVYLCASSPRTGATTDTQYFGPGTRLTVL.

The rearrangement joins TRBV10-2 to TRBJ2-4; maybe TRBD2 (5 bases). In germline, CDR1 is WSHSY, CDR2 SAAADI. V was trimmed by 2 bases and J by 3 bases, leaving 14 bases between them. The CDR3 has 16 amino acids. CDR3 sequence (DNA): TGCGCCAGCAGTGAGGTAGCGCAGACGGTCAAAAACATTCAGTACTTC. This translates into CASSEVAQTVKNIQYF.

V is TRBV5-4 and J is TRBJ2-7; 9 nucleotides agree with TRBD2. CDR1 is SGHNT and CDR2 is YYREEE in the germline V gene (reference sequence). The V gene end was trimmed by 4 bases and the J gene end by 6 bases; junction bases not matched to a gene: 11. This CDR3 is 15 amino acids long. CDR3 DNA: TGTGCCAGCAGCCCGCCAGGGGCGGGGGGGCGCGAGCAGTACTTC. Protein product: CASSPPGAGGREQYF.

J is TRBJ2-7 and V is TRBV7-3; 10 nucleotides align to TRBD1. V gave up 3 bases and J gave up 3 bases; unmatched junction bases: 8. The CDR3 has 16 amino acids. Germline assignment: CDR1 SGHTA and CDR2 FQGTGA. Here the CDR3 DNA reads TGTGCCAGCAGCTTCTCTGCGCGGGACAGGGGCTACGAGCAGTACTTC. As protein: CASSFSARDRGYEQYF.

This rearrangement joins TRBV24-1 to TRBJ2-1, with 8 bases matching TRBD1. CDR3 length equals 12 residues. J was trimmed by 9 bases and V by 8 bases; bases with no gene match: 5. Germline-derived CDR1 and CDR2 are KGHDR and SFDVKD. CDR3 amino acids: CATKGQEIEQFF. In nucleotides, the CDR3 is TGTGCCACCAAGGGACAGGAGATTGAGCAGTTCTTC.

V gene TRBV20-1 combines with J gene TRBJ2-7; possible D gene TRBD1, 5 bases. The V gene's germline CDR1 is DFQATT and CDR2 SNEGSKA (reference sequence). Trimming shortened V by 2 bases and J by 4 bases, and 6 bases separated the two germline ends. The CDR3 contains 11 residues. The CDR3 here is CSARQGYEQYF. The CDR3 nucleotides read TGCAGTGCTAGACAGGGTTACGAGCAGTACTTC.

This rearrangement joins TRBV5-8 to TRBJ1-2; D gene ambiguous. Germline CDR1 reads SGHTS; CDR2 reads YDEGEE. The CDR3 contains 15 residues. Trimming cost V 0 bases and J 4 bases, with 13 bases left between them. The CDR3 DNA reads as TGTGCCAGCAGCTTGGCAGACAAAGCCCTCTATGGCTACACCTTC. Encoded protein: CASSLADKALYGYTF.

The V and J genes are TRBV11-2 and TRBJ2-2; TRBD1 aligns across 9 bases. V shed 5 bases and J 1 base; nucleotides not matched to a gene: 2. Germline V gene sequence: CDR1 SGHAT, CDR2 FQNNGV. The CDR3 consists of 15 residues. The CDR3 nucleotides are TGTGCCAGCAGCGGACAGGGGCGGAACACCGGGGAGCTGTTTTTT. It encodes CASSGQGRNTGELFF.

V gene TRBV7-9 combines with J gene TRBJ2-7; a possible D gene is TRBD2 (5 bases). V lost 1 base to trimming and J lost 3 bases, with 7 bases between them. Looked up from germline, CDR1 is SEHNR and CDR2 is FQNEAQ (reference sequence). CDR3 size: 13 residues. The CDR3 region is CASSLVEVYEQYF. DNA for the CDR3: TGTGCCAGCAGCTTAGTGGAGGTCTACGAGCAGTACTTC.

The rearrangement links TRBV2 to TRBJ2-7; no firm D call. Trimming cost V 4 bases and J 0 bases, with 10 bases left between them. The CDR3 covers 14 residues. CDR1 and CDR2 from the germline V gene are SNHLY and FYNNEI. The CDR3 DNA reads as TGTGCCAGCAGTGTTACATCCTCCTCCTACGAGCAGTACTTC. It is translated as CASSVTSSSYEQYF.

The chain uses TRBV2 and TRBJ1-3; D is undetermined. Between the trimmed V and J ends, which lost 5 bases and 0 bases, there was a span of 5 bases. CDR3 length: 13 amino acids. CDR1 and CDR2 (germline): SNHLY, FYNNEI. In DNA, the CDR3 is TGTGCCAGCAGTTACTACTCTGGAAACACCATATATTTT. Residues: CASSYYSGNTIYF. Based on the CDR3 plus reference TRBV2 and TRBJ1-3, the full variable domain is EPEVTQTPSHQVTQMGQEVILRCVPISNHLYFYWYRQILGQKVEFLVSFYNNEISEKSEIFDDQFSVERPDGSNFTLKIRSTKLEDSAMYFCASSYYSGNTIYFGEGSWLTVV.

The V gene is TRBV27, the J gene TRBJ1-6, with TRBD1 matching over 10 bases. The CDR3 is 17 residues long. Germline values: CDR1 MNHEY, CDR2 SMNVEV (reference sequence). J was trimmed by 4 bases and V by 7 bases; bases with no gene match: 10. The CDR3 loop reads CASTTLGTGAYNSPLHF. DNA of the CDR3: TGTGCCAGCACAACCCTCGGGACAGGGGCATATAATTCACCCCTCCACTTT.

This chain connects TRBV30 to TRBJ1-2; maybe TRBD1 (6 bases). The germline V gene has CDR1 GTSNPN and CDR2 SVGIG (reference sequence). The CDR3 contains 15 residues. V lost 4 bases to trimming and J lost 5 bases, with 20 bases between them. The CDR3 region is CAWTQRGGGLYGYTF. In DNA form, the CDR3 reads TGTGCCTGGACCCAACGGGGAGGGGGGTTGTATGGCTACACCTTC.

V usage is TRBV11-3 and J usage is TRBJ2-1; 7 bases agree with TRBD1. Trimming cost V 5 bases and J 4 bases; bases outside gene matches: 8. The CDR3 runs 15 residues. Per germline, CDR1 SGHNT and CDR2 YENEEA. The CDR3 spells CASSGRDSEYNEQFF. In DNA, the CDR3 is TGTGCCAGCAGCGGCCGGGACAGCGAATACAATGAGCAGTTCTTC.

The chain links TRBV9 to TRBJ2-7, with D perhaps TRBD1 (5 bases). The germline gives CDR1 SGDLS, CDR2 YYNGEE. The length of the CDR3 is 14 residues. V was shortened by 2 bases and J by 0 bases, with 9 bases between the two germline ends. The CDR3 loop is CASSVGLGSYEQYF. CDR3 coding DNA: TGTGCCAGCAGCGTGGGGCTCGGCTCCTACGAGCAGTACTTC.

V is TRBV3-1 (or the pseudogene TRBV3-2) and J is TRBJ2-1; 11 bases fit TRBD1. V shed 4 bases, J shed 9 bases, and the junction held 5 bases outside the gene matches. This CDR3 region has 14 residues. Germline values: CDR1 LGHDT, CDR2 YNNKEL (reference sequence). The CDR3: CASSRTGGFLEQFF. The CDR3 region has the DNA TGTGCCAGCAGCCGGACAGGGGGCTTTCTTGAGCAGTTCTTC.

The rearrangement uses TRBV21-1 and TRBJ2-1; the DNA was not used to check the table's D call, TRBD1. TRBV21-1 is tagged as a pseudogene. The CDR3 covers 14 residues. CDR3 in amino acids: CASSTGTGDFEQFF. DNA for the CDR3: TGTGCCAGCAGTACCGGGACAGGGGACTTTGAGCAGTTCTTC.